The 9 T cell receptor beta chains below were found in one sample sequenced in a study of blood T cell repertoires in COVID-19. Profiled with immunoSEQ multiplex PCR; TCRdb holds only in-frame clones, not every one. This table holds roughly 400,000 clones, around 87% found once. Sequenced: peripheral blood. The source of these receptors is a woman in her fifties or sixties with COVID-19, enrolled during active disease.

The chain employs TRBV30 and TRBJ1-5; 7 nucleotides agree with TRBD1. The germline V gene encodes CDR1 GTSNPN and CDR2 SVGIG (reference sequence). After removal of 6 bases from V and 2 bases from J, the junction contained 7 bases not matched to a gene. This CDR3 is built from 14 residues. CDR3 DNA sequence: TGTGCCTGCCAACGGACAGGTGGCAATCAGCCCCAGCATTTT. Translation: CACQRTGGNQPQHF.

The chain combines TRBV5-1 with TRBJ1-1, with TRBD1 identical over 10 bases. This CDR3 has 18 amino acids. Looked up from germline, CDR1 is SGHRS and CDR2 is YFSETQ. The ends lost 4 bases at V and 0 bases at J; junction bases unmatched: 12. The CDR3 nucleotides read TGCGCCAGCAGCCCAAAACCGGGACAGGGGCGCATGAACACTGAAGCTTTCTTT. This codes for CASSPKPGQGRMNTEAFF.

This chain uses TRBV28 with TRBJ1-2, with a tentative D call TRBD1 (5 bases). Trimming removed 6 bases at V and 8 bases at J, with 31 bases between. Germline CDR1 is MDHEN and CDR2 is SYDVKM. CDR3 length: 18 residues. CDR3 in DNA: TGTGCCAGCAGACCGGGGCCCACCCGTGCGACTGGGGGGGTAGGCTACACCTTC. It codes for CASRPGPTRATGGVGYTF.

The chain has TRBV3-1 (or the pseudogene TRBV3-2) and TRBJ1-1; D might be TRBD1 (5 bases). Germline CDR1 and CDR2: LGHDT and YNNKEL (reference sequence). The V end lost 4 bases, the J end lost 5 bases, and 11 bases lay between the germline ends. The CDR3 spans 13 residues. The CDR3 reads CASSPPGRTEAFF. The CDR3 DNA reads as TGTGCCAGCAGCCCCCCAGGGAGGACTGAAGCTTTCTTT.

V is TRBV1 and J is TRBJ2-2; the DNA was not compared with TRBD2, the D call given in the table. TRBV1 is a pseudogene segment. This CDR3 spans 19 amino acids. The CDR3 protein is CTSSQGVSGGSQGNGELFF. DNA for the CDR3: TGCACCAGCAGCCAAGGGGTAAGCGGGGGGTCACAAGGTAACGGGGAGCTGTTTTTT.

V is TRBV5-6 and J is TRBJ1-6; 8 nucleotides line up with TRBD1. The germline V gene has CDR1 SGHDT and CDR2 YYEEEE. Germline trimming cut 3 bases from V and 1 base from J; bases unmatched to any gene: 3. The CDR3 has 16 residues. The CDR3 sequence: CASSSGTGSYNSPLHF. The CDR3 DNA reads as TGTGCCAGCAGCTCTGGGACAGGATCCTATAATTCACCCCTCCACTTT. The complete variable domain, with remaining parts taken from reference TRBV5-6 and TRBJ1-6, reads DAGVTQSPTHLIKTRGQQVTLRCSPKSGHDTVSWYQQALGQGPQFIFQYYEEEERQRGNFPDRFSGHQFPNYSSELNVNALLLGDSALYLCASSSGTGSYNSPLHFGNGTRLTVT.

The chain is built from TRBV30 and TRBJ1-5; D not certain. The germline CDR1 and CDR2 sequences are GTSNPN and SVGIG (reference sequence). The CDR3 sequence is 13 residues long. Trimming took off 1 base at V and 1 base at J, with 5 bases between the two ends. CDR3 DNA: TGTGCCTGGAGTGAACAAAGCAATCAGCCCCAGCATTTT. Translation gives CAWSEQSNQPQHF. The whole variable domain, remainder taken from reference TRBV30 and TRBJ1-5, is SQTIHQWPATLVQPVGSPLSLECTVEGTSNPNLYWYRQAAGRGLQLLFYSVGIGQISSEVPQNLSASRPQDRQFILSSKKLLLSDSGFYLCAWSEQSNQPQHFGDGTRLSIL.

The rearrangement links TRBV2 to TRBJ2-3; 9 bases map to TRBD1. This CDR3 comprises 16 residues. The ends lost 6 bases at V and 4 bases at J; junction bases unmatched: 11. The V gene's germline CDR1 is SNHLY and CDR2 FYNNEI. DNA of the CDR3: TGTGCCAGCAGGCCGGGACAGGGAATGGGTTCAGATACGCAGTATTTT. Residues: CASRPGQGMGSDTQYF.

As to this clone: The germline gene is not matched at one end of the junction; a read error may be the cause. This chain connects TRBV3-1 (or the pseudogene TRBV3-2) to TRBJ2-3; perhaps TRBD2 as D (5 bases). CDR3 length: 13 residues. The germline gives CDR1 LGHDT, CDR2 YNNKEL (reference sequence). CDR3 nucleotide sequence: TGTGCCAGCGGCCAACGAGGGCCCGATACGCAGTATTTT. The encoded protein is CASGQRGPDTQYF.